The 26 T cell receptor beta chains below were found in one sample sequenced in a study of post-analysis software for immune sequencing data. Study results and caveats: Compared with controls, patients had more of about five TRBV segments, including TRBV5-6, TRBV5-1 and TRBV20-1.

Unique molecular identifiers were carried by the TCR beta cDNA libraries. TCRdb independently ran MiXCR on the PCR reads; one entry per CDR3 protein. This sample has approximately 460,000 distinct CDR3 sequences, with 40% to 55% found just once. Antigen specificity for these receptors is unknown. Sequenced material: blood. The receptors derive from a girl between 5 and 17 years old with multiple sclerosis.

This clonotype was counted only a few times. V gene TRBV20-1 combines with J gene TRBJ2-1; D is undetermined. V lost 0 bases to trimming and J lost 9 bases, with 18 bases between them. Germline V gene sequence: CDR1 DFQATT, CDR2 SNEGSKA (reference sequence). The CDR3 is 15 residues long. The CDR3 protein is CSARDHGNVNTEQFF. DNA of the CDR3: TGCAGTGCTAGAGATCACGGTAATGTGAATACTGAGCAGTTCTTC.

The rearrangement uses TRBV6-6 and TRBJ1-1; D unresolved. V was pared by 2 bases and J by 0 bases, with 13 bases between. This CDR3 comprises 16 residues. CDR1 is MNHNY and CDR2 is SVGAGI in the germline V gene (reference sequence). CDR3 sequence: CASSYGSGRLNTEAFF. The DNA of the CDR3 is TGTGCCAGCAGTTACGGAAGTGGACGGCTGAACACTGAAGCTTTCTTT.

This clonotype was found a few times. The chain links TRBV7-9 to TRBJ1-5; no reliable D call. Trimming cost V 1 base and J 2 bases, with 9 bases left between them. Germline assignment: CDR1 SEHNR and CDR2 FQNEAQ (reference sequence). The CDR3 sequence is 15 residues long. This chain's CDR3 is CASSLEGLGNQPQHF. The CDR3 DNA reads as TGTGCCAGCAGCTTAGAGGGTTTGGGCAATCAGCCCCAGCATTTT.

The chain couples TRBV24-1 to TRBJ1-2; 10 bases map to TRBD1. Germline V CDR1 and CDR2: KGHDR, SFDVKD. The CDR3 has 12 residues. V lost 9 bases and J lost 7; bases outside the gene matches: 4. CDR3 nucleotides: TGTGCCACCTGGGACAGGGGCCTTGGCTACACCTTC. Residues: CATWDRGLGYTF.

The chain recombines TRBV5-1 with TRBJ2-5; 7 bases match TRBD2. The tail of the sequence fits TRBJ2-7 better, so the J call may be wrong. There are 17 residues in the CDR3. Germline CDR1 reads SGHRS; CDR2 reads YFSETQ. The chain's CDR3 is CASSALFSSGGFNEQYF. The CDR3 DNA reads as TGCGCCAGCAGCGCCCTTTTTAGCTCCGGGGGGTTCAACGAGCAGTACTTC.

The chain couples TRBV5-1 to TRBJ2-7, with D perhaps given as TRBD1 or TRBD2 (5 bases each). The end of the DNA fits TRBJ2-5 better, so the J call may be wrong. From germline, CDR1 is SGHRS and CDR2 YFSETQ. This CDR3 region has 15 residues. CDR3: CASGSGTSIPETQYF. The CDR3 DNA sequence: TGCGCCAGCGGGTCCGGGACCTCGATACCAGAGACCCAGTACTTC.

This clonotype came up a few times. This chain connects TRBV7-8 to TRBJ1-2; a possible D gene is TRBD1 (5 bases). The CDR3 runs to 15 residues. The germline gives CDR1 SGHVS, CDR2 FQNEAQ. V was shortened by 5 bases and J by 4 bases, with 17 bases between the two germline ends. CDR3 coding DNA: TGTGCCAGCAGCACCCGGGACCCGCCAGGCTATGGCTACACCTTC. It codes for CASSTRDPPGYGYTF.

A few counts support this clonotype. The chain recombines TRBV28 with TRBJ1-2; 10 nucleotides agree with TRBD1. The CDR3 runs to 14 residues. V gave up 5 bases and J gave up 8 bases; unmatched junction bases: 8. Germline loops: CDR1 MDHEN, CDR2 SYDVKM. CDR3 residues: CASSVDRGRGGYTF. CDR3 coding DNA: TGTGCCAGCAGTGTAGACAGGGGGCGCGGGGGCTACACCTTC.

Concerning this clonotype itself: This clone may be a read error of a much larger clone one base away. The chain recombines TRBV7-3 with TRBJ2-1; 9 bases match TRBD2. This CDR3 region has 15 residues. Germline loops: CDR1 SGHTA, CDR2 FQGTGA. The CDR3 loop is CASSLGAGGYNERFF. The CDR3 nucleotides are TGTGCCAGCAGCTTAGGAGCGGGAGGTTACAATGAGCGGTTCTTC. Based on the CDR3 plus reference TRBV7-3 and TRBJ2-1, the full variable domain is GAGVSQTPSNKVTEKGKYVELRCDPISGHTALYWYRQSLGQGPEFLIYFQGTGAADDSGLPNDRFFAVRPEGSVSTLKIQRTERGDSAVYLCASSLGAGGYNERFFGPGTRLTVL.

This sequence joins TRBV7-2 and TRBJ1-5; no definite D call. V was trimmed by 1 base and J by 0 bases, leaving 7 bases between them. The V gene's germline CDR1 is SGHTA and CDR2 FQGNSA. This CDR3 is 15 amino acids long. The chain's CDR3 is CASSLEDDSNQPQHF. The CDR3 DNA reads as TGTGCCAGCAGCTTAGAAGATGATAGCAATCAGCCCCAGCATTTT.

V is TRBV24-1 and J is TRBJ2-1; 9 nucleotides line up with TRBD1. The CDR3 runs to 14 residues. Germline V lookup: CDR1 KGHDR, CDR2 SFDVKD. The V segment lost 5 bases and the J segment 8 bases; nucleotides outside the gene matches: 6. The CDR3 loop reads CATSGQGGEDEQFF. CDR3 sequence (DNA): TGTGCCACCAGTGGACAGGGGGGGGAGGATGAGCAGTTCTTC.

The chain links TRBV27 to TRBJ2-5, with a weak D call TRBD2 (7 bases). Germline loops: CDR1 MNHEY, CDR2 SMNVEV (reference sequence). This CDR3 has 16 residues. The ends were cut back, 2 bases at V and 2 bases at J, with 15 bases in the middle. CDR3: CASSLREGDRQETQYF. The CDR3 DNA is TGTGCCAGCAGTTTAAGGGAGGGTGACAGGCAAGAGACCCAGTACTTC.

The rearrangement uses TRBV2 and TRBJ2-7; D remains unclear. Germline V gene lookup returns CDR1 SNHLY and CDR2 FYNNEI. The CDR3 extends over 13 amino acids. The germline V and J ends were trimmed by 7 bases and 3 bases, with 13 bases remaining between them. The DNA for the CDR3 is TGTGCCAGCACCGAATGGGTCGGCTACGAGCAGTACTTC. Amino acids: CASTEWVGYEQYF.

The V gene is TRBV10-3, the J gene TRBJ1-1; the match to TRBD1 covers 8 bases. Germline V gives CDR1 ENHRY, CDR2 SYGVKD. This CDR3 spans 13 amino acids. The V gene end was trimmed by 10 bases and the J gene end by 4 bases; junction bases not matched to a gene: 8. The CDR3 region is CATYRGDGTEAFF. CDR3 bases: TGTGCCACCTACAGGGGGGACGGCACTGAAGCTTTCTTT.

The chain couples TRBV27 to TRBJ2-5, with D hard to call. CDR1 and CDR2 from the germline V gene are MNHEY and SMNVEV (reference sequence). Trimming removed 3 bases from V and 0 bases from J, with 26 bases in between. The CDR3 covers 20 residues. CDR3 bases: TGTGCCAGCAGTTTGCCCGGACGGATCTCCCCCCTGGACCACCAAGAGACCCAGTACTTC. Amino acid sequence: CASSLPGRISPLDHQETQYF.

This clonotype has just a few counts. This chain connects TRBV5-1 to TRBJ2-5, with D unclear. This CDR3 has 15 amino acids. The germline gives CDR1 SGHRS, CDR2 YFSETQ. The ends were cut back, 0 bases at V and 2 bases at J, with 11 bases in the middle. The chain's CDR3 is CASSLAVLLQETQYF. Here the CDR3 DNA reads TGCGCCAGCAGCTTGGCCGTCCTCCTGCAAGAGACCCAGTACTTC.

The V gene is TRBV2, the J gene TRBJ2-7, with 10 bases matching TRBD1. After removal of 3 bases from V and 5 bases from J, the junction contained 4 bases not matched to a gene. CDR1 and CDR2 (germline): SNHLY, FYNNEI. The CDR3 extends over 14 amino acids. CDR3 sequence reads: CASSDPGTGDEQYF. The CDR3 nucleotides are TGTGCCAGCAGTGACCCCGGGACAGGGGACGAGCAGTACTTC. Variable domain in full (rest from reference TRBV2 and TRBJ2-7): EPEVTQTPSHQVTQMGQEVILRCVPISNHLYFYWYRQILGQKVEFLVSFYNNEISEKSEIFDDQFSVERPDGSNFTLKIRSTKLEDSAMYFCASSDPGTGDEQYFGPGTRLTVT.

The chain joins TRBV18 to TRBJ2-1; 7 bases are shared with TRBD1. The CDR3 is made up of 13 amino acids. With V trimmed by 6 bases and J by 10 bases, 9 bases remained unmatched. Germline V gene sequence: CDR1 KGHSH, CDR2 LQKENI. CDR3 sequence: CASSADRAVEQFF. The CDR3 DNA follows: TGTGCCAGCTCCGCCGACAGGGCTGTAGAGCAGTTCTTC.

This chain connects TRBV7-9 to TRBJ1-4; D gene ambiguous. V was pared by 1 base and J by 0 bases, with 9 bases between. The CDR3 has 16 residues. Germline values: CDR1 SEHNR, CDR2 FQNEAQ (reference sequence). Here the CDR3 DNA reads TGTGCCAGCAGCTTAGGCATCAGCACAACTAATGAAAAACTGTTTTTT. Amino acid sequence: CASSLGISTTNEKLFF.

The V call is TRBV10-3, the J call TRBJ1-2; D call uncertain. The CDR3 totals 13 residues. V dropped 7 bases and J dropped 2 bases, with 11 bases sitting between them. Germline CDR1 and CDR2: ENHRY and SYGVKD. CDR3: CAITKERNYGYTF. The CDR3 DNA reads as TGTGCCATCACTAAAGAGAGAAACTATGGCTACACCTTC.

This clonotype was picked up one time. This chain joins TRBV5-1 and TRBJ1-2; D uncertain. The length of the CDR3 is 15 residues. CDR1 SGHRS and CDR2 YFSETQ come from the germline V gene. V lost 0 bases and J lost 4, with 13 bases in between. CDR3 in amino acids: CASSLAGREGYGYTF. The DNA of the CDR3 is TGCGCCAGCAGCTTGGCCGGACGAGAGGGCTATGGCTACACCTTC.

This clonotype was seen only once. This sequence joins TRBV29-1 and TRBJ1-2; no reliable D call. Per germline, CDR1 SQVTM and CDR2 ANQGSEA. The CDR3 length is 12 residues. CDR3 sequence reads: CTVNAGIYGYTF. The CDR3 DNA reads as TGCACCGTAAACGCGGGGATCTATGGCTACACCTTC.

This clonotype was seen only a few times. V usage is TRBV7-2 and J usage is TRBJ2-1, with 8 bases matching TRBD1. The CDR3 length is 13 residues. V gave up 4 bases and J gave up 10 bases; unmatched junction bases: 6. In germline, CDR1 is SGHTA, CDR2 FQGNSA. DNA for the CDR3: TGTGCCAGCAGCTCAGGACAGGGCAGCGAGCAGTTCTTC. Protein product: CASSSGQGSEQFF.

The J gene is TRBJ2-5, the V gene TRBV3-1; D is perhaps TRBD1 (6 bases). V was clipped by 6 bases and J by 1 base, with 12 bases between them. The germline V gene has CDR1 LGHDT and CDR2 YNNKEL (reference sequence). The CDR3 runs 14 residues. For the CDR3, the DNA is TGTGCCAGCAGTCGACAGGCAAGCCAAGAGACCCAGTACTTC. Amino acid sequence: CASSRQASQETQYF.

CDR3 nucleotide sequence: TGTGCCAGCAGCTTATATAGTGAGAGCTCCTACAATGAGCAGTTCTTC. Residues: CASSLYSESSYNEQFF. The chain carries TRBV7-8 and TRBJ2-1; D is unclear. Trimming pared 2 bases from V and 0 bases from J, leaving 11 bases between. The CDR3 sequence is 16 residues long. Germline-derived CDR1 and CDR2 are SGHVS and FQNEAQ.

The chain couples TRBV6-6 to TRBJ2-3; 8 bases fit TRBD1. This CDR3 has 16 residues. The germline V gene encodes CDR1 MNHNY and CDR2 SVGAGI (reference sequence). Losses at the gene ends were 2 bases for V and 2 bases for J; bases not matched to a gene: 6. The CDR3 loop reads CASSYLGQGHTDTQYF. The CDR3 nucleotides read TGTGCCAGCAGTTACCTCGGACAGGGACACACAGATACGCAGTATTTT.